This section outlines one TCR beta chain sequence together with its context. This clonotype has more than one count but fewer than ten. Its antigen is currently not known. No base quality values were provided; no much bigger clone lies one nucleotide off. From a lookup of the germline V gene, CDR1 and CDR2 are MNHNS and SASEGT. Its CDR3 holds 14 amino acids, cysteine through phenylalanine. CDR3 DNA only is kept here, 42 bases in frame from base 1. The trim is 6 bases for V and 4 bases for J, with a gap of 15 bases between the germline ends. All donors were healthy Caucasians. The twin cohort consisted of three pairs of female monozygotic twins, all aged about 18 to 29 years. Positive isolation kits from Invitrogen were used to isolate the CD4+ and CD8+ T cell populations. These data come from a study of identical twins (dated by TCRdb to between 2015 and 2016). For context, the study as a whole: To test whether fetal clonotypes persist, the study used deep sequencing on TCR alpha and beta repertoires from monozygotic twins, unrelated adults of various ages, and cord blood. To rule out contamination, replicate twin experiments were performed at different times with different library preparation protocols.

Libraries came from 5' RACE. The listed sequencing device is Illumina HiSeq 2000. Template switching added a universal primer binding site, and the final cDNA carried a unique molecular identifier that allowed TCR cDNA molecules to be counted accurately. First-strand cDNA for TCR alpha and beta chains was synthesized from specific primers in the conserved constant-segment region. To control for contamination, every cDNA library carried two barcodes: a SMART-Mk sample barcode plus Illumina barcodes. TruSeq adapter sequences, together with Illumina sample barcodes, were added in two successive PCR steps. TCR alpha and beta cDNA libraries were sequenced on the Illumina HiSeq platform with custom primers. The authors' analysis ran thus. Unique molecular identifiers were extracted from raw reads with MiGEC, and CDR3 positions were determined with MiXCR. For each individual, recombination models were inferred using an EM algorithm with the repgenHMM and IGoR tools. The tcR package in R was used for shared clonotype analysis, with sharing normalized by the product of cloneset sizes. To study raw recombination free of thymic and clonal selection effects, out-of-frame nonproductive sequences were analyzed. TCRdb reran the public reads through fastp at Q25 and MiXCR, keeping productive beta chains. CDR3 protein sequences are deduplicated, and each keeps its most common genes and DNA. TCRdb, rather than the study authors, made the V and J calls. The sample profile shows about 520,000 distinct CDR3 sequences; about 20% of them were found once. Of the sample, around 0.9% is held by the ten largest clones.

Results the study describes overall, beyond this receptor: In monozygotic twins, out-of-frame TCR alpha sharing was systematically underestimated by recombination models, although the models agreed with sharing between unrelated individuals. Invariant T cells such as MAIT and iNKT could partly confound zero-insertion analyses, though diverse VJ usage argued against this for most clonotypes. Fewer insertions were carried by abundant cord blood beta clonotypes, a similar but weaker trend appeared in young adult naive repertoires, and no such trend appeared in memory repertoires. A weaker excess of twin sharing was found in beta out-of-frame sequences because the signal-to-noise ratio was lowered by fewer shared sequences. Because the same donors could not be followed over many years, the conclusions relied on cross-sectional statistical analysis. Compared with coincidental sharing between unrelated individuals, out-of-frame TCR alpha sequences shared between twins had an excess of sequences with low generation probability.

These sequences were also reported in another study, on T cells expressing NK-cell markers. Drawing on the second study: Fewer than ten donors provided sorted CD3+CD56+NKG2C+, CD3+CD56+NKG2C- and CD3+CD56-NKG2C+ T-cell subsets, whose TCR beta-chain repertoires were profiled. Of the eight sequenced donors, seven were found to be HCMV-seropositive and one was found to be HCMV-seronegative. In several experiments an anti-gammadeltaTCR antibody was added to restrict sorting to alphabetaTCR-expressing T cells. For about 6 donors, the dominant CD3+CD56+NKG2C+ clonotypes were among the top 10 CD8+ clonotypes and accounted for roughly 1.0-7.5% of CD8+ T cells. Those dominant clonotypes were again the most abundant among CD3+CD56-NKG2C+ cells in four donors, at roughly 25-60.1%. Whether the expanded NKG2C-expressing T cell clones were specific for HCMV antigens was left unclear. All eight donors whose samples were sequenced were randomly selected healthy volunteers, three of them men and five women. HCMV serostatus was determined by detecting HCMV-specific IgG in serum with a commercial ELISA kit. MIGEC was used to demultiplex reads and group the reads by UMI, and MiTCR was used to assemble and quantify clonotypes. Only TCR cDNA sequences supported by at least two reads were kept to exclude erroneous sequences. The tcR package was used for downstream repertoire analysis, with clonotypes matched between fractions based on CDR3 nucleotide sequence plus V segment. VDJmatch was used to annotate antigen specificity against VDJdb, with one amino acid substitution in CDR3 allowed.

The specimen was CD4+ T cells sorted from blood. Rearrangement joined TRBV6-1 to TRBJ1-2, with no confidently assigned D gene. The sequence was obtained from a woman younger than 30 in good health. The nucleotide sequence reads as follows: TGTGCCAGCAGCCGTGAGACGGCATCCTATGGCTACACCTTC. Translation gives CASSRETASYGYTF.